Presented here are 26 T cell receptor beta chains from one specimen sequenced in a study of blood T cell repertoires in COVID-19. Repertoires were generated with immunoSEQ multiplex PCR, while TCRdb's copy carries only in-frame clones and drops some. The data contain roughly 200,000 clones, roughly nine tenths of them seen just once; the ten biggest clones take up roughly 1.7%. Sequencing was done on a sample of peripheral blood. The receptors originated from a man in his 70s with acute or convalescent COVID-19.

V is TRBV7-2 and J is TRBJ1-6; 7 bases map to TRBD1. V dropped 5 bases and J dropped 7; count of bases not matched to a gene: 14. The CDR3 has 17 residues. Germline lookup yields CDR1 SGHTA and CDR2 FQGNSA. Written as DNA, the CDR3 is TGTGCCAGCAGCCTCGGCGGGGTGGGACAGCGGAATTCACCCCTCCACTTT. Amino acids: CASSLGGVGQRNSPLHF.

The count of this clone is one. This sequence joins TRBV27 and TRBJ2-7, with TRBD1 identical over 12 bases. The J segment lost 2 bases and the V segment lost 2 bases, leaving 7 bases of the junction unmatched. CDR3 length equals 17 residues. CDR1 MNHEY and CDR2 SMNVEV come from the germline V gene (reference sequence). DNA of the CDR3: TGTGCCAGCAGTTTAAAGGGACAGGGGGCCGGGCCCTACGAGCAGTACTTC. Its translation: CASSLKGQGAGPYEQYF.

This clone was detected once. The chain has TRBV12-3 or TRBV12-4 and TRBJ1-2, with unresolved D. The CDR3 length is 12 residues. Trimming took 6 bases from V and 3 from J, leaving 8 bases between them. The CDR3 DNA reads as TGTGCCAGCAGGAGGAGGTACTATGGCTACACCTTC. Protein sequence: CASRRRYYGYTF.

The V gene is TRBV29-1, the J gene TRBJ2-1; D perhaps matches TRBD1 (5 bases). The CDR3 sequence is 11 residues long. The germline V gene has CDR1 SQVTM and CDR2 ANQGSEA. V lost 3 bases and J lost 8, with 8 bases in between. The chain's CDR3 is CSVDWGYEQFF. As DNA, the CDR3 is TGCAGCGTTGATTGGGGCTATGAGCAGTTCTTC.

Concerning this clone: Within the sample, other DNA sequences also encode this same CDR3. This rearrangement joins TRBV18 to TRBJ2-5, with D uncertain. Trimming took 3 bases from V and 5 from J, leaving 10 bases between them. Germline lookup yields CDR1 KGHSH and CDR2 LQKENI. The CDR3 consists of 13 residues. For the CDR3, the DNA is TGTGCCAGCTCACCTTCTCGAGAGGAGACCCAGTACTTC. Translating it yields CASSPSREETQYF.

The rearrangement joins TRBV6-5 to TRBJ1-6, with a possible D match to TRBD1 (6 bases). The germline gives CDR1 MNHEY, CDR2 SVGAGI. The CDR3 consists of 14 residues. Trimming removed 6 bases at V and 5 bases at J, with 11 bases between. CDR3 coding DNA: TGTGCCAGCAGAGGGGGAAGTAATAATTCACCCCTCCACTTT. Its protein product is CASRGGSNNSPLHF.

As for this clone: The sample has other DNA sequences that encode this CDR3 too. The chain combines TRBV29-1 with TRBJ1-1, with 7 nucleotides matching TRBD1. This CDR3 is 13 amino acids long. Germline loops: CDR1 SQVTM, CDR2 ANQGSEA. V shed 6 bases and J 1 base; nucleotides not matched to a gene: 5. CDR3 DNA sequence: TGCAGCGTCCAAGGACAGGAGAACACTGAAGCTTTCTTT. The encoded protein is CSVQGQENTEAFF.

This clone was counted only a few times. This rearrangement joins TRBV6-4 to TRBJ2-2, with 10 bases identical to TRBD2. The V and J ends lost 3 bases and 7 bases, in that order; junction bases with no gene match: 5. Germline loops: CDR1 MRHNA, CDR2 SNTAGT. This CDR3 has 15 residues. The CDR3 sequence: CASSELAGDSGELFF. The CDR3 DNA follows: TGTGCCAGCAGTGAGCTAGCGGGAGATAGCGGGGAGCTGTTTTTT.

J is TRBJ2-5 and V is TRBV19; 8 nucleotides agree with TRBD1. Germline CDR1 reads LNHDA; CDR2 reads SQIVND (reference sequence). V lost 3 bases to trimming and J lost 2 bases; unmatched junction nucleotides: 5. This CDR3 is built from 15 residues. The CDR3 DNA follows: TGTGCCAGTAGTATGGGGGACAGGCTACAAGAGACCCAGTACTTC. This encodes CASSMGDRLQETQYF. Drawing the rest from reference TRBV19 and TRBJ2-5, the complete variable domain is DGGITQSPKYLFRKEGQNVTLSCEQNLNHDAMYWYRQDPGQGLRLIYYSQIVNDFQKGDIAEGYSVSREKKESFPLTVTSAQKNPTAFYLCASSMGDRLQETQYFGPGTRLLVL.

This clone was found once. This chain joins TRBV7-2 and TRBJ2-1, with TRBD2 identical over 7 bases. Germline loops: CDR1 SGHTA, CDR2 FQGNSA. V was clipped by 2 bases and J by 8 bases; unmatched bases: 9. This CDR3 region has 15 residues. For the CDR3, the DNA is TGTGCCAGCAGCTTATACTCCGCGGGAGCCGATGAGCAGTTCTTC. It codes for CASSLYSAGADEQFF.

The chain couples TRBV4-3 to TRBJ2-1, with D possibly TRBD1 on 6 matching bases. This CDR3 spans 15 amino acids. Trimming pared 3 bases from V and 3 bases from J, leaving 12 bases between. Germline CDR1 LGHNA, CDR2 YSLEER. The CDR3 here is CASSQDSLNYNEQFF. CDR3 sequence (DNA): TGCGCCAGCAGCCAGGACAGTCTAAACTACAATGAGCAGTTCTTC.

The chain is built from TRBV19 and TRBJ1-5; 8 nucleotides match TRBD1. The CDR3 covers 18 residues. J was trimmed by 6 bases and V by 4 bases; bases with no gene match: 17. Germline loops: CDR1 LNHDA, CDR2 SQIVND (reference sequence). The CDR3 spells CASSTFFTDRVFAQPQHF. CDR3 DNA: TGTGCCAGTAGTACCTTCTTCACGGACAGGGTGTTCGCTCAGCCCCAGCATTTT.

This clone has just one count. The V call is TRBV7-3, the J call TRBJ2-3; the D is unclear. Trimming removed 2 bases at V and 0 bases at J, with 15 bases between. Germline loops: CDR1 SGHTA, CDR2 FQGTGA. The CDR3 sequence is 17 residues long. The CDR3, as DNA: TGTGCCAGCAGCTTAGCTGGTAGCAAGGCTAGCACAGATACGCAGTATTTT. Amino acids: CASSLAGSKASTDTQYF.

The chain carries TRBV30 and TRBJ1-2, with a tentative D call TRBD1 (6 bases). Germline V lookup: CDR1 GTSNPN, CDR2 SVGIG (reference sequence). The CDR3 is made up of 15 amino acids. V lost 1 base, J lost 4 bases, and 16 bases lay in between. DNA of the CDR3: TGTGCCTGGAGTGCCGCAGGGGCTACCGTCTATGGCTACACCTTC. Its translation: CAWSAAGATVYGYTF.

The chain employs TRBV12-3 or TRBV12-4 and TRBJ2-5; D is undetermined. V lost 7 bases and J 3 bases, leaving 6 bases between the germline ends. There are 11 residues in the CDR3. The DNA of the CDR3 is TGTGCCAGCACTTATAAAGAGACCCAGTACTTC. Encoded protein: CASTYKETQYF.

This clone was picked up one time. The rearrangement links TRBV7-9 to TRBJ1-1; 7 bases agree with TRBD1. CDR1 SEHNR and CDR2 FQNEAQ come from the germline V gene (reference sequence). V was clipped by 5 bases and J by 2 bases; unmatched bases: 11. The CDR3 sequence is 16 residues long. The CDR3 sequence: CASSRLPGTDNTEAFF. CDR3 nucleotides: TGTGCCAGCAGCCGTCTGCCCGGGACAGATAACACTGAAGCTTTCTTT.

This clone was detected a few times. The chain carries TRBV6-5 and TRBJ1-5; TRBD1 is a possible D gene (6 bases). Germline V gene lookup returns CDR1 MNHEY and CDR2 SVGAGI. The CDR3 covers 14 residues. The V and J ends lost 10 bases and 6 bases respectively, with 19 bases between them. In DNA, the CDR3 is TGTGCCACTTCGGCAGGGGACATGGGTCAGCCCCAGCATTTT. Its translation: CATSAGDMGQPQHF.

The J gene is TRBJ2-7, the V gene TRBV6-1; D unclear. This CDR3 contains 12 residues. Trimming stripped 2 bases from V and 4 bases from J, with 6 bases between. Germline CDR1 is MNHNS and CDR2 is SASEGT. The DNA for the CDR3 is TGTGCCAGCAGTGAAACAATATACGAGCAGTACTTC. Translated, it gives CASSETIYEQYF.

The J gene is TRBJ2-7, the V gene TRBV18; 9 bases are shared with TRBD1. The CDR3 is made up of 16 amino acids. V shed 2 bases and J 7 bases; nucleotides not matched to a gene: 12. CDR1 and CDR2 (germline): KGHSH, LQKENI. CDR3: CASSPGIPGQGYEQYF. The CDR3 coding sequence is TGTGCCAGCTCACCAGGTATTCCGGGACAGGGTTATGAGCAGTACTTC.

The V call is TRBV6-2 or TRBV6-3, the J call TRBJ2-3, with D unresolved. The CDR3 consists of 14 residues. CDR1 is MNHEY, CDR2 SVGEGT, per germline. V dropped 1 base and J dropped 2 bases, with 7 bases sitting between them. This chain's CDR3 is CASSYLILTDTQYF. The CDR3, as DNA: TGTGCCAGCAGTTACTTAATCCTCACAGATACGCAGTATTTT.

J is TRBJ1-2 and V is TRBV5-1, with TRBD1 matching 11 bases. There are 15 residues in the CDR3. V shed 1 base and J 3 bases; nucleotides not matched to a gene: 2. Germline loops: CDR1 SGHRS, CDR2 YFSETQ. CDR3 sequence reads: CASSLRTGGDYGYTF. In DNA, the CDR3 is TGCGCCAGCAGCTTGCGGACAGGGGGCGACTATGGCTACACCTTC.

The rearrangement joins TRBV7-9 to TRBJ2-3; tentative D call: TRBD2 (5 bases). The CDR3 extends over 16 amino acids. V was trimmed by 0 bases and J by 6 bases, leaving 16 bases between them. In germline, CDR1 is SEHNR, CDR2 FQNEAQ (reference sequence). DNA of the CDR3: TGTGCCAGCAGCTTAGCGCGACTACCGGAACCGGATACGCAGTATTTT. Translating it yields CASSLARLPEPDTQYF.

V is TRBV18 and J is TRBJ1-5, with D hard to call. The CDR3 totals 15 residues. Germline V CDR1 and CDR2: KGHSH, LQKENI. V was cut by 4 bases and J by 0 bases, with 10 bases left in between. For the CDR3, the DNA is TGTGCCAGCTCACTTCCAGGTTATAGCAATCAGCCCCAGCATTTT. It specifies CASSLPGYSNQPQHF. The full variable domain, completed using reference TRBV18 and TRBJ1-5, is NAGVMQNPRHLVRRRGQEARLRCSPMKGHSHVYWYRQLPEEGLKFMVYLQKENIIDESGMPKERFSAEFPKEGPSILRIQQVVRGDSAAYFCASSLPGYSNQPQHFGDGTRLSIL.

This sequence joins TRBV6-5 and TRBJ1-6; D ambiguous. V lost 7 bases and J lost 8, with 12 bases in between. This CDR3 region has 13 residues. Germline CDR1 reads MNHEY; CDR2 reads SVGAGI. CDR3 sequence: CASIRGRDSPLHF. The CDR3 DNA reads as TGTGCCAGCATACGGGGTAGGGATTCACCCCTCCACTTT.

This chain joins TRBV27 and TRBJ1-5; D is possibly TRBD1 (6 bases). The V end lost 6 bases, the J end lost 9 bases, and 21 bases lay between the germline ends. CDR1 is MNHEY and CDR2 is SMNVEV in the germline V gene (reference sequence). CDR3 length: 15 amino acids. The CDR3 loop is CASSLTGQLEVPQHF. As DNA, the CDR3 is TGTGCCAGCAGCCTCACCGGACAGCTGGAGGTGCCCCAGCATTTT.

The rearrangement joins TRBV7-8 to TRBJ1-5; D is unresolved. The germline V and J ends were trimmed by 1 base and 0 bases, with 7 bases remaining between them. Germline values: CDR1 SGHVS, CDR2 FQNEAQ. The CDR3 has 15 residues. The CDR3: CASSLGPYSNQPQHF. The DNA for the CDR3 is TGTGCCAGCAGCTTAGGGCCTTATAGCAATCAGCCCCAGCATTTT.